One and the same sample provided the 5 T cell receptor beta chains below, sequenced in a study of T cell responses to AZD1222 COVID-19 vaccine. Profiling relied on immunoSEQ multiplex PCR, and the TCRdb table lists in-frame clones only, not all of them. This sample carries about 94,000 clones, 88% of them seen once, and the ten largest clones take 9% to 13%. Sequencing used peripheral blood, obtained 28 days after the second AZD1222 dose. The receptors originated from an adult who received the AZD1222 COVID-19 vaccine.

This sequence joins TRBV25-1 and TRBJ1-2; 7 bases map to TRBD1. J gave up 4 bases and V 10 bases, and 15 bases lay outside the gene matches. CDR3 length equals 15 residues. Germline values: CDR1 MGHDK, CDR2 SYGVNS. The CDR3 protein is CATQGGGGSVYGYTF. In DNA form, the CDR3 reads TGTGCCACCCAGGGGGGTGGGGGTTCGGTCTATGGCTACACCTTC.

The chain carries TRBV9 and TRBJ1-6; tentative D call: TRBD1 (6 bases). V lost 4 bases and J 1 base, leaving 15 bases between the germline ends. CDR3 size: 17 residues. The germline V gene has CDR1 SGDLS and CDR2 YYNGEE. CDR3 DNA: TGTGCCAGCAGCCCCACAGGGAGGGTATCCTATAATTCACCCCTCCACTTT. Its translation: CASSPTGRVSYNSPLHF.

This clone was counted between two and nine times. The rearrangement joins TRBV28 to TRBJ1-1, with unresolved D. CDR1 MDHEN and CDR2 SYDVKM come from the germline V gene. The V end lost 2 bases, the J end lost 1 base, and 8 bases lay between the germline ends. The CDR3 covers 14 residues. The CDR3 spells CASSLTEENTEAFF. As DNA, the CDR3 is TGTGCCAGCAGTTTAACGGAAGAGAACACTGAAGCTTTCTTT.

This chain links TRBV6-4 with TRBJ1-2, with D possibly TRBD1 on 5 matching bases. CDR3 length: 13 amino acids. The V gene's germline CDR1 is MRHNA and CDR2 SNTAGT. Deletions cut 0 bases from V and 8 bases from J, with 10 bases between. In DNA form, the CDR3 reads TGTGCCAGCAGTGACTCGAGATGGGGGGGCTACACCTTC. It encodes CASSDSRWGGYTF.

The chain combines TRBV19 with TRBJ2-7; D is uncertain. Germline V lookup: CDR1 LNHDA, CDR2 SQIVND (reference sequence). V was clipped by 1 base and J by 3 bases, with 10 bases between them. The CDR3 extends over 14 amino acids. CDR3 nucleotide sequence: TGTGCCAGTAGTATAGTAGTATGGGGCTACGAGCAGTACTTC. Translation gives CASSIVVWGYEQYF.